These T cell receptor beta chains were read from a single sample in a study of tumor and adjacent non-tumor tissue in lung cancer. TCRdb reprocessed the multiplex PCR reads with MiXCR, giving one entry per CDR3 protein. The repertoire consists of 200,000 to 250,000 distinct CDR3 sequences, with about 71% occurring once and the leading ten covering roughly 24%. Sequencing was performed on lung tumor tissue. The receptor source for this set is a man aged 60 to 75 with non-small cell lung cancer. Both conserved end residues are part of each CDR3. A D gene is named only where the DNA matches it firmly. Clone size, where shown, is once, few, many, or a class for clones that have expanded.

CAGSSDRLTTYEQYF	TGTGCCGGCAGCTCCGACAGGCTTACTACCTACGAGCAGTACTTC	TRBV6-5	TRBJ2-7	-	-
CVSRLGGGETQYF	TGTGTCAGCAGACTCGGGGGTGGCGAGACCCAGTACTTC	TRBV6-5	TRBJ2-5	-	-
CASSPPAITNEKLFF	TGTGCCAGCAGCCCCCCAGCGATTACTAATGAAAAACTGTTTTTT	TRBV4-2	TRBJ1-4	-	few
CASRSREGIDTQYF	TGTGCCAGCAGGTCACGGGAAGGAATAGATACGCAGTATTTT	TRBV12-3/TRBV12-4	TRBJ2-3	-	-
CASGPGGQVNVEQYF	TGTGCCAGCGGTCCGGGGGGCCAGGTAAATGTCGAGCAGTACTTC	TRBV6-6	TRBJ2-7	-	many
CANSLVPKDRPSGANVLTF	TGTGCCAACAGCTTAGTTCCAAAAGACAGGCCCTCTGGGGCCAACGTTCTGACTTTC	TRBV11-2	TRBJ2-6	-	-
CASSIQGYFTGELFF	TGTGCCAGTAGTATACAGGGATATTTCACCGGGGAGCTGTTTTTT	TRBV19	TRBJ2-2	-	-
CSVNLAGGPWHEQFF	TGCAGTGTTAACCTAGCGGGGGGGCCGTGGCATGAGCAGTTCTTC	TRBV20-1	TRBJ2-1	TRBD2	-
CASSPEQGRETQYF	TGTGCCAGCAGCCCAGAACAGGGACGAGAGACCCAGTACTTC	TRBV5-4	TRBJ2-5	-	-
CACSLRAGRESPLNF	TGTGCCTGCAGCCTCCGGGCAGGGAGGGAATCACCCCTCAACTTT	TRBV11-2	TRBJ1-6	-	-
CTSSAASVGAYEQYF	TGTACCAGCAGCGCCGCTAGCGTCGGTGCCTACGAGCAATACTTC	TRBV11-3	TRBJ2-7	-	-
CNVPRAGLETRYF	TGCAATGTTCCGAGGGCAGGGCTGGAGACCCGGTACTTC	TRBV20-1	TRBJ2-5	-	-
CSATTAGSGANVLTF	TGCAGTGCTACGACTGCGGGCTCTGGGGCCAACGTCCTGACTTTC	TRBV20-1	TRBJ2-6	-	many
CCAKPGLGYEQYF	TGCTGTGCTAAACCGGGACTAGGTTACGAGCAGTACTTC	TRBV20-1	TRBJ2-7	TRBD2	-
CASAPGEPNEKLFF	TGTGCTAGTGCTCCGGGAGAGCCTAATGAAAAACTGTTTTTT	TRBV12-5	TRBJ1-4	-	-
CASSPKGQENNSPLHF	TGTGCCAGCTCACCTAAAGGACAGGAAAATAATTCACCCCTCCACTTT	TRBV18	TRBJ1-6	TRBD1	-
CATMGDTAEQYF	TGTGCCACCATGGGGGACACTGCCGAGCAGTACTTC	TRBV24-1	TRBJ2-7	-	-
CASSYAGDTGELFF	TGTGCCAGCAGTTACGCGGGGGACACCGGGGAGCTGTTTTTT	TRBV6-5	TRBJ2-2	TRBD2	few
CASSPHPKQFF	TGCGCCAGCAGCCCTCACCCTAAGCAATTCTTC	TRBV4-3	TRBJ2-1	-	-
CANNTWAGIARYTF	TGTGCCAACAACACTTGGGCAGGCATCGCACGCTACACCTTC	TRBV5-6	TRBJ1-2	-	-
CASSLDAGTSGRPRGGQYF	TGCGCCAGCAGCTTAGACGCCGGGACTAGCGGGAGGCCCCGAGGCGGGCAGTACTTC	TRBV5-1	TRBJ2-7	TRBD2	once
CASSQDRAGPEAFF	TGCGCCAGCAGCCAAGATAGGGCAGGCCCTGAAGCTTTCTTT	TRBV4-3	TRBJ1-1	-	-
CSVPRTEAGYEQYF	TGCAGTGTTCCCCGGACGGAGGCTGGATACGAGCAGTACTTC	TRBV20-1	TRBJ2-7	-	-
CASIRGGIQYF	TGTGCCAGCATCCGGGGGGGCATTCAGTACTTC	TRBV12-3/TRBV12-4	TRBJ2-4	TRBD2	-
CASSLRGTGGSGANVLTF	TGTGCCAGCAGCCTACGTGGGACAGGTGGCTCTGGGGCCAACGTCCTGACTTTC	TRBV7-3	TRBJ2-6	TRBD1	-
CASNPGSYEQYF	TGTGCCAGCAACCCAGGTAGCTACGAGCAGTACTTC	TRBV6-6	TRBJ2-7	-	-
CASTRSGGRLAGELFF	TGCGCCAGCACCCGGAGCGGCGGGAGGTTGGCCGGGGAGCTGTTTTTT	TRBV5-1	TRBJ2-2	TRBD2	few
CASSSSRDRARWANILTF	TGTGCCAGCAGTTCTTCCCGGGACAGGGCGAGGTGGGCCAACATCCTGACTTTC	TRBV6-5	TRBJ2-6	TRBD1	-
CASSLGDGSSYERYF	TGTGCCAGCAGCTTAGGGGACGGGAGCTCCTACGAGCGGTACTTC	TRBV11-1	TRBJ2-7	-	-